Presented here are 12 T cell receptor beta chains from one specimen sequenced in a study of T cell responses to AZD1222 COVID-19 vaccine. Profiling relied on immunoSEQ multiplex PCR, and the TCRdb table lists in-frame clones only, not all of them. The repertoire includes about 100,000 clones, 85% to 90% of them detected once, and approximately 15% sits in the top ten. The sequencing here drew on peripheral blood, taken on day 0 of AZD1222 vaccination. Receptors were obtained from an adult in good health.

As regards this clone: Distinct nucleotide sequences in the sample also encode this CDR3. The chain recombines TRBV5-5 with TRBJ2-7; tentatively, D is TRBD2 (5 bases). The ends were cut back, 5 bases at V and 7 bases at J, with 13 bases in the middle. Germline V gene lookup returns CDR1 SGHKS and CDR2 YYEKEE (reference sequence). This CDR3 has 12 amino acids. The CDR3 protein is CASRPPPGEQYF. The CDR3 DNA is TGTGCCAGCAGACCCCCTCCGGGGGAGCAGTACTTC.

V and J are TRBV27 and TRBJ2-2, with TRBD2 as a possible D gene (5 bases). The length of the CDR3 is 15 residues. Germline V gene data show CDR1 as MNHEY and CDR2 as SMNVEV (reference sequence). The V and J ends lost 0 bases and 6 bases respectively, with 11 bases between them. This chain's CDR3 is CASSLSGRVSGELFF. The CDR3 DNA follows: TGTGCCAGCAGTTTATCTGGGCGGGTCTCCGGGGAGCTGTTTTTT.

The chain links TRBV5-1 to TRBJ2-2; unclear D gene. This CDR3 is 13 amino acids long. Germline CDR1 reads SGHRS; CDR2 reads YFSETQ. Trimming left V 0 bases short and J 5 bases short, with 5 bases between. For the CDR3, the DNA is TGCGCCAGCAGCTTGGTCCAAACCGGGGAGCTGTTTTTT. This codes for CASSLVQTGELFF.

This chain connects TRBV2 to TRBJ1-1; no clear D gene. There are 13 residues in the CDR3. Deletions cut 4 bases from V and 1 base from J, with 7 bases between. CDR1 and CDR2 (germline): SNHLY, FYNNEI. CDR3 in amino acids: CASSVQENTEAFF. The CDR3 DNA is TGTGCCAGCAGTGTCCAGGAGAACACTGAAGCTTTCTTT.

The chain uses TRBV7-5 and TRBJ1-3. TRBV7-5 is annotated as a pseudogene. This CDR3 spans 17 amino acids. The CDR3 region is CARSLFARSYPGNTIYF. DNA of the CDR3: TGTGCCAGAAGCTTATTTGCCCGCTCATACCCTGGAAACACCATATATTTT.

This chain uses TRBV9 with TRBJ2-6; D not resolved. Trimming left V 0 bases short and J 0 bases short, with 7 bases between. This CDR3 is built from 16 residues. Germline assignment: CDR1 SGDLS and CDR2 YYNGEE. CDR3: CASSVGQYSGANVLTF. The CDR3 DNA follows: TGTGCCAGCAGCGTAGGTCAGTACTCTGGGGCCAACGTCCTGACTTTC.

This clone was observed a single time. The rearrangement uses TRBV19 and TRBJ2-7, with 12 bases fitting TRBD2. Germline-derived CDR1 and CDR2 are LNHDA and SQIVND (reference sequence). V was pared by 5 bases and J by 4 bases, with 9 bases of the junction left unmatched. The CDR3 sequence is 16 residues long. Here the CDR3 DNA reads TGTGCCAGTAGTGAGACTAGCGGGAGCCAAATTTACGAGCAGTACTTC. The encoded protein is CASSETSGSQIYEQYF.

The V call is TRBV6-5, the J call TRBJ1-5; 10 nucleotides agree with TRBD1. J lost 5 bases, V lost 5 bases, and 6 bases had no gene match. From germline, CDR1 is MNHEY and CDR2 SVGAGI. The CDR3 loop spans 15 amino acids. DNA for the CDR3: TGTGCCAGCAGTCCTTCCGGGACAGGGGATCAGCCCCAGCATTTT. Its translation is CASSPSGTGDQPQHF.

The chain employs TRBV10-3 and TRBJ1-1; no firm D call. The CDR3 is 15 amino acids. In germline, CDR1 is ENHRY, CDR2 SYGVKD. Trimming pared 0 bases from V and 0 bases from J, leaving 8 bases between. In nucleotides, the CDR3 is TGTGCCATCAGTGAGTCGGCAGGAATGAACACTGAAGCTTTCTTT. It translates to CAISESAGMNTEAFF.

The genes are TRBV2 and TRBJ1-6; weak D call: TRBD1 (6 bases). This CDR3 is built from 16 residues. Germline V gives CDR1 SNHLY, CDR2 FYNNEI. The V end lost 3 bases, the J end lost 0 bases, and 9 bases lay between the germline ends. Here the CDR3 reads CASSENRVSYNSPLHF. For the CDR3, the DNA is TGTGCCAGCAGTGAGAACAGGGTCTCCTATAATTCACCCCTCCACTTT. The entire variable domain, with the rest obtained from reference TRBV2 and TRBJ1-6, is as follows: EPEVTQTPSHQVTQMGQEVILRCVPISNHLYFYWYRQILGQKVEFLVSFYNNEISEKSEIFDDQFSVERPDGSNFTLKIRSTKLEDSAMYFCASSENRVSYNSPLHFGNGTRLTVT.

The chain recombines TRBV10-2 with TRBJ2-1; perhaps D is TRBD1 or TRBD2 (5 bases each). CDR1 and CDR2 (germline): WSHSY, SAAADI. The length of the CDR3 is 16 residues. V was clipped by 4 bases and J by 0 bases, with 13 bases between them. CDR3 nucleotide sequence: TGCGCCAGCAGTGGGGGACGGCCGAGCTCCTACAATGAGCAGTTCTTC. Protein product: CASSGGRPSSYNEQFF.

The chain is built from TRBV5-1 and TRBJ2-2; 9 bases match TRBD1. Looked up from germline, CDR1 is SGHRS and CDR2 is YFSETQ. V lost 7 bases and J lost 2; bases outside the gene matches: 6. This CDR3 region has 15 residues. The CDR3 sequence is CASGQGTLNTGELFF. The CDR3 DNA is TGCGCCAGCGGACAGGGGACTTTAAACACCGGGGAGCTGTTTTTT. Full variable domain (remainder filled in from reference TRBV5-1 and TRBJ2-2): KAGVTQTPRYLIKTRGQQVTLSCSPISGHRSVSWYQQTPGQGLQFLFEYFSETQRNKGNFPGRFSGRQFSNSRSEMNVSTLELGDSALYLCASGQGTLNTGELFFGEGSRLTVL.